This T cell receptor (beta chain) appears in the sequencing data of a study of T cells in Graves' hyperthyroidism and ophthalmopathy. V lost 0 bases, J lost 11 bases, and 17 bases lay in between. CDR1 is LGHDT and CDR2 is YNNKEL in the germline V gene (reference sequence). CDR3 length equals 15 residues. This clonotype has more than one count but fewer than ten. The source material, RNA transcripts, was used to amplify TCR beta CDR3 regions. A first-round RT-PCR of the TCR CDR3 used the HTBI primer set. In TCRdb, the multiplex PCR reads were re-called with MiXCR into one record per CDR3 protein. The table includes about 560,000 distinct CDR3 sequences, roughly 17% detected once. Graves' hyperthyroidism is called stable when ophthalmopathy does not progress within 18 months.

This chain uses TRBV3-1 with TRBJ1-5, with D possibly being TRBD1 (6 bases). The TCR was taken from a woman aged 18-29 years with Graves' hyperthyroidism. Specimen: blood. CDR3 nucleotide sequence: TGTGCCAGCAGCCAAGATGGCGGACAGTGGTCAACCCAGCATTTT. This translates into CASSQDGGQWSTQHF.